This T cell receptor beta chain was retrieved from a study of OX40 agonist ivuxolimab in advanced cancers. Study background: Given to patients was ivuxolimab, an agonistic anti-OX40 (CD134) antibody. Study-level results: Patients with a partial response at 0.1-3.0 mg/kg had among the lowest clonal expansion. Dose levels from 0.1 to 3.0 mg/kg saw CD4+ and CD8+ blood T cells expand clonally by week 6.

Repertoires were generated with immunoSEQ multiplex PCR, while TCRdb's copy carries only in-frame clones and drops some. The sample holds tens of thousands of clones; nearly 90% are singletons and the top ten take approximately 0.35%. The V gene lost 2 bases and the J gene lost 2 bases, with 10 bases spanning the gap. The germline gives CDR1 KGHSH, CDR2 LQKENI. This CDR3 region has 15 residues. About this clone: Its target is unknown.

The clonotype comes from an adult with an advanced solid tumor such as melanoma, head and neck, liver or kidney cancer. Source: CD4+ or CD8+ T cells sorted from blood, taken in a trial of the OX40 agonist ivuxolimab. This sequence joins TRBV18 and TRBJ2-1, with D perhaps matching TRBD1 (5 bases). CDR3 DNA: TGTGCCAGCTCACCAGGTACAGGCACCTACAATGAGCAGTTCTTC. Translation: CASSPGTGTYNEQFF.